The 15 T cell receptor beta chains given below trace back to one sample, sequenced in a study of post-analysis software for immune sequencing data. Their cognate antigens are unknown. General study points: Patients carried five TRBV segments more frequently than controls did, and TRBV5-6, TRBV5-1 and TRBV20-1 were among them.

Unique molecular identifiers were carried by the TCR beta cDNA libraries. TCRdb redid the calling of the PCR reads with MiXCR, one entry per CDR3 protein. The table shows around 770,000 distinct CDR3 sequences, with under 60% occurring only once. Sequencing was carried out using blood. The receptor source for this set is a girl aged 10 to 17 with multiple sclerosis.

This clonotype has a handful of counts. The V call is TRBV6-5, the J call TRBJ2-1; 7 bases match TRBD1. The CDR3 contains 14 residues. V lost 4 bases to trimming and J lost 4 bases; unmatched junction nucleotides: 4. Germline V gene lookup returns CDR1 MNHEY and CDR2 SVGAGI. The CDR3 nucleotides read TGTGCCAGCAGTTCCACAGGGGTTTACAATGAGCAGTTCTTC. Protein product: CASSSTGVYNEQFF.

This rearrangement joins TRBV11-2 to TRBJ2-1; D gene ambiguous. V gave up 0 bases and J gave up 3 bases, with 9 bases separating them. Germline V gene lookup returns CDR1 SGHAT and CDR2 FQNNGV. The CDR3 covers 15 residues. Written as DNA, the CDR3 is TGTGCCAGCAGCTTAGAGGCAGTAAGCTACAATGAGCAGTTCTTC. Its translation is CASSLEAVSYNEQFF.

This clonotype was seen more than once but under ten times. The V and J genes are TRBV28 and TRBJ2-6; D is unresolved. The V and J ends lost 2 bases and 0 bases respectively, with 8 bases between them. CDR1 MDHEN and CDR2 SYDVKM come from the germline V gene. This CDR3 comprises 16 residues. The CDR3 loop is CASSLNGVSGANVLTF. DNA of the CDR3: TGTGCCAGCAGTTTAAATGGAGTCTCTGGGGCCAACGTCCTGACTTTC.

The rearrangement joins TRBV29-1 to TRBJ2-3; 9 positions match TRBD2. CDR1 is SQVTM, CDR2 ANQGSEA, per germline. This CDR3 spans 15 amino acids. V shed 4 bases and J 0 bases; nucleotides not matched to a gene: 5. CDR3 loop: CSVGASGTSTDTQYF. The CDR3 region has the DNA TGCAGCGTTGGAGCTAGCGGGACTAGCACAGATACGCAGTATTTT.

This CDR3 is CASSPLTGKDEQFF. In nucleotides, the CDR3 is TGTGCCAGCAGTCCGTTGACAGGGAAAGATGAGCAGTTCTTC. The chain is built from TRBV12-3 or TRBV12-4 and TRBJ2-1; 7 bases map to TRBD1. The junction had 9 bases not matched to a gene; V was cut back by 5 bases and J by 8 bases. This CDR3 contains 14 residues.

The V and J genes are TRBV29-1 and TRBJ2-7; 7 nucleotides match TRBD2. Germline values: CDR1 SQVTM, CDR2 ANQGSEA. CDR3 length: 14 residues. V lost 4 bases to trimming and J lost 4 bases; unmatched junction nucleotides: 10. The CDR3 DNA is TGCAGCGTTGGGGGGGGACTTCGAGCATACGAGCAGTACTTC. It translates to CSVGGGLRAYEQYF.

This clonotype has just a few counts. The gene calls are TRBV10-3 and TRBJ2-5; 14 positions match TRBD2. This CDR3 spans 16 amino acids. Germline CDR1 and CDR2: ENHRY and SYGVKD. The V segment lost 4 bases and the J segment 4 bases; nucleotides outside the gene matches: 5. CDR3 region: CAISAGLAGEGETQYF. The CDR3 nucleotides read TGTGCCATCAGTGCGGGACTAGCGGGAGAGGGAGAGACCCAGTACTTC.

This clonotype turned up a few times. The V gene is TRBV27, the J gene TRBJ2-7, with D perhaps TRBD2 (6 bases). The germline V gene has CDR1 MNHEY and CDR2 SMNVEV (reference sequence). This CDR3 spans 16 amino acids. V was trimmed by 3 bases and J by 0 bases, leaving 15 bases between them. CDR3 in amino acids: CASSLDYLLSSYEQYF. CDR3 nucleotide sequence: TGTGCCAGCAGTTTGGACTACTTACTTAGCTCCTACGAGCAGTACTTC.

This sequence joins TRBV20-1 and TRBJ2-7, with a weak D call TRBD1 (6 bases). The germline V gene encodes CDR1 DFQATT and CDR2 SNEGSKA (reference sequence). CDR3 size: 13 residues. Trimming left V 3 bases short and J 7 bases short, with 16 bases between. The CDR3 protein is CSASPQGKWEQYF. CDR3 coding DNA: TGCAGTGCTAGCCCGCAGGGGAAATGGGAGCAGTACTTC.

CDR3: CASIPAGYYEQYF. DNA for the CDR3: TGTGCCAGCATCCCGGCGGGATACTACGAGCAGTACTTC. This chain uses TRBV25-1 with TRBJ2-7; D might be TRBD2 (6 bases). V was pared by 7 bases and J by 3 bases, with 13 bases between. Germline loops: CDR1 MGHDK, CDR2 SYGVNS. This CDR3 spans 13 amino acids.

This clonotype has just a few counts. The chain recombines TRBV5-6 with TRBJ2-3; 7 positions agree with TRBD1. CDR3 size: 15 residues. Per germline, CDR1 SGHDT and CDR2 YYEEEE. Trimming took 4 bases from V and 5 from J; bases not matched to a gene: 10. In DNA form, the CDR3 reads TGTGCCAGCAGCCTAACGGGACAGACCAGAGATACGCAGTATTTT. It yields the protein CASSLTGQTRDTQYF.

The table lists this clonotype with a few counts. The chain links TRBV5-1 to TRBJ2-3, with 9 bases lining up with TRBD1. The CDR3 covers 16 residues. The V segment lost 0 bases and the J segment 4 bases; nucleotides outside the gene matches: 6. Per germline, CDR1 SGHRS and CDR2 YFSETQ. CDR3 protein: CASSLGGTGRPDTQYF. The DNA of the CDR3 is TGCGCCAGCAGCTTGGGAGGGACAGGGAGGCCAGATACGCAGTATTTT.

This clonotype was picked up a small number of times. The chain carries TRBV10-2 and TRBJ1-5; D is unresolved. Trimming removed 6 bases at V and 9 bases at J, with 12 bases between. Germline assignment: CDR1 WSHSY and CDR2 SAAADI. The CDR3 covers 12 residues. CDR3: CASSQSVMPQHF. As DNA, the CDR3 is TGCGCCAGCAGCCAGTCGGTTATGCCCCAGCATTTT.

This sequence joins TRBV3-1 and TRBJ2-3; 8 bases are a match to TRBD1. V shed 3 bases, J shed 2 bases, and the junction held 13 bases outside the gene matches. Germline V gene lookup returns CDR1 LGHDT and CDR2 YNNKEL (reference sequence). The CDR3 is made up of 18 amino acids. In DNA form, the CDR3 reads TGTGCCAGCAGCCAGGGCCGACAGGGGAATTTGGCCACAGATACGCAGTATTTT. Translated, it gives CASSQGRQGNLATDTQYF.

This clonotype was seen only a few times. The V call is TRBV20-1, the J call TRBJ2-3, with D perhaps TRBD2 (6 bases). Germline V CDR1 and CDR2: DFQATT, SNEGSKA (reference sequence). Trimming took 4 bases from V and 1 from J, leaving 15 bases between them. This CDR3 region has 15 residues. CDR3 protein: CSATGTLAGTDTQYF. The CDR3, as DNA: TGCAGTGCTACCGGGACCTTAGCGGGCACAGATACGCAGTATTTT.